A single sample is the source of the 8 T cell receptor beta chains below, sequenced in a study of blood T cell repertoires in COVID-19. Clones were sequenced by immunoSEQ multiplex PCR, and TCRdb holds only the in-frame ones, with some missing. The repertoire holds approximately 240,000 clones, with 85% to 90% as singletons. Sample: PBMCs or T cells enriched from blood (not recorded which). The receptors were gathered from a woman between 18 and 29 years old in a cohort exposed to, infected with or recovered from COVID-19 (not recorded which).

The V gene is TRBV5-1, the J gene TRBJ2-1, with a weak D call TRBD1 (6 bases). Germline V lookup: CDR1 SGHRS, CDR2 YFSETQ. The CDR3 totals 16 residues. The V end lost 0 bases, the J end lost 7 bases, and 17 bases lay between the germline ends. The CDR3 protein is CASSLDVGATPNEQFF. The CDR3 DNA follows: TGCGCCAGCAGCTTGGACGTGGGGGCAACACCTAATGAGCAGTTCTTC.

The CDR3: CATSDFGTGLGETQYF. The CDR3 region has the DNA TGTGCCACCAGTGACTTCGGGACAGGATTGGGAGAGACCCAGTACTTC. This chain links TRBV24-1 with TRBJ2-5; 8 nucleotides align to TRBD1. This CDR3 has 16 residues. V dropped 4 bases and J dropped 4; count of bases not matched to a gene: 10. Germline V gene data show CDR1 as KGHDR and CDR2 as SFDVKD.

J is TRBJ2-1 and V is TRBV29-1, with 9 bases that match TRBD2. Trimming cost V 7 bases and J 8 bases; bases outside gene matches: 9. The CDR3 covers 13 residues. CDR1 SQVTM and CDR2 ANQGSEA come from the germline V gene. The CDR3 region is CSARTSAGDEQFF. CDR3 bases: TGCAGCGCCCGGACTAGCGCTGGGGATGAGCAGTTCTTC.

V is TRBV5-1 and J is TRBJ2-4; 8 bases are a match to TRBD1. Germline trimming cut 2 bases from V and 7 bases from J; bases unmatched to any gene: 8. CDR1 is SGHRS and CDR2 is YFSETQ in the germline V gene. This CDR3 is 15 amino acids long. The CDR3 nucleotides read TGCGCCAGCAGCTTAGGACAGGGAGCTTGGAACATTCAGTACTTC. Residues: CASSLGQGAWNIQYF.

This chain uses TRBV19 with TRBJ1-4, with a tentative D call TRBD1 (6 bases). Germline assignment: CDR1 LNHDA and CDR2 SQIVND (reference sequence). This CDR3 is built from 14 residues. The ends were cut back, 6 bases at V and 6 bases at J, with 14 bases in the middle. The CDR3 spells CASRRGYGYEKLFF. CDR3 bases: TGTGCCAGTAGGAGGGGGTACGGATATGAAAAACTGTTTTTT.

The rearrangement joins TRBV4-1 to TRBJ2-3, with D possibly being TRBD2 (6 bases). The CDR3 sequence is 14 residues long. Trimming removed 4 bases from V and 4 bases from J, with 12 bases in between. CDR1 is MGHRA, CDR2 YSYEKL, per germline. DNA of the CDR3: TGCGCCAGCAGCCCCCTTACGGGAGCAGATACGCAGTATTTT. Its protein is CASSPLTGADTQYF.

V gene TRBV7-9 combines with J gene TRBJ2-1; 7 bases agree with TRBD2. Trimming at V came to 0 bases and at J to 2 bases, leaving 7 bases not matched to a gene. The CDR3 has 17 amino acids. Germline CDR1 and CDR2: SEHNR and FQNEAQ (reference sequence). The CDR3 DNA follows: TGTGCCAGCAGCTTAGCTCCCGCGGGAGCCGCCTACAATGAGCAGTTCTTC. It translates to CASSLAPAGAAYNEQFF.

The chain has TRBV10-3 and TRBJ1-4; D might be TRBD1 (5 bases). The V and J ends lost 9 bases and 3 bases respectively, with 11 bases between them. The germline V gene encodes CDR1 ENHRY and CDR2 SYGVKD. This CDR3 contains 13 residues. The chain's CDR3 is CAILDKPNEKLFF. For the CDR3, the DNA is TGTGCCATTTTGGACAAACCTAATGAAAAACTGTTTTTT.